Sequencing of this TCR beta chain was carried out in a study of cytomegalovirus exposure and HLA in healthy donors. Study results and caveats: In vitro testing confirmed a few CMV-associated chains as specific for CMV antigens.

The method was immunoSEQ multiplex PCR; TCRdb's version includes in-frame clones alone and lacks a portion of them. The sample comprises more than 250,000 clones, 86% of which are singletons, and 0.75% to 0.85% rests with the top ten. With respect to this clone: Its specificity is not known.

The material sequenced was PBMCs. The sequence derives from a woman younger than 35 in good health and CMV-seronegative.

The CDR3 DNA is TGTGCCACCCCGCACGTCTACAGGGGGAAAACTGTGGAGACCCAGTACTTC. This gives the protein CATPHVYRGKTVETQYF. The J gene is TRBJ2-5, the V gene TRBV27; 8 bases line up with TRBD1. This CDR3 is 17 amino acids long. V dropped 10 bases and J dropped 5; count of bases not matched to a gene: 21. Germline CDR1 MNHEY, CDR2 SMNVEV (reference sequence).